This TCR beta chain appears in the sequencing data of a study of metastatic and nonmetastatic thyroid tumors. The wider study: Repertoires were compared across blood and tumor or nodule tissue from malignant and benign thyroid patients.

Study outcomes and limitations: Benign nodules reportedly had significantly lower TCR beta diversity than malignant thyroid tumors in blood and tumor.

By sample share, this clone is medium-sized. Its antigen is unknown. The CDR3 sequence is 15 residues long. The germline V gene encodes CDR1 MNHNS and CDR2 SASEGT. The junction had 4 bases not matched to a gene; V was cut back by 5 bases and J by 1 base. Every patient underwent thyroid surgery untreated. TCRdb redid the clone calls on the PCR reads using MiXCR. This table has roughly 18,000 clones, less than 40% appearing once. This receptor was identified in a female donor with papillary thyroid cancer or a benign thyroid nodule (not recorded which). Some clones in this sample may be carry-over from other donors' samples. What was sequenced was tumor tissue. The chain joins TRBV6-1 to TRBJ1-3, with 8 nucleotides matching TRBD1. The CDR3 DNA follows: TGTGCCAGCAGTCCGACAGGGGTTTCTGGAAACACCATATATTTT. This encodes CASSPTGVSGNTIYF.